This T cell receptor (beta chain) emerged from a study of identical twins. Findings of the study overall: Cross-sectional statistical analysis, not tracking of the same donors, underpinned the conclusions.

Germline V gives CDR1 SGHDT, CDR2 YYEEEE. The CDR3 runs 17 residues. Trimming cost V 2 bases and J 8 bases, with 23 bases left between them. TCRdb fed the 5' RACE reads into MiXCR, producing one record per CDR3 protein. This table has 500,000 to 650,000 distinct CDR3 sequences, 7.1% appearing once. This clonotype was found a few times. As yet, its antigen is unknown. The same data also contributed to another study, on yellow fever vaccine responses in identical twins.

Input material: PBMCs. This clonotype originated in a woman aged 18-29 years in good health. This chain connects TRBV5-6 to TRBJ2-1, with a weak D call TRBD2 (6 bases). The CDR3 bases are TGTGCCAGCAGCTTCCCGACTTCTGGGGGGTCCGGCGATGAGCAGTTCTTC. Encoded protein: CASSFPTSGGSGDEQFF.